One T cell receptor (beta chain) is described in this entry. Some clones are missing from TCRdb's copy, which holds only in-frame ones; the method was immunoSEQ multiplex PCR. The sample shows around 2,000,000 clones, roughly 91% of them seen only once. The CDR3 contains 13 residues. Germline V gene lookup returns CDR1 ENHRY and CDR2 SYGVKD. Trimming took 6 bases from V and 2 from J; bases not matched to a gene: 3. This sample was included in a study of shared clonotypes between healthy human individuals. Study-level background: Three plates were used per donor for CD4 naive, three for CD4 memory, two for CD8 naive and one for CD8 memory.

CD8 cells regarded as naive lacked CD45RO, were positively chosen for CCR7, and omitted terminally differentiated effector memory CD45RA+ cells. Input material: naive CD8+ T cells from PBMCs. The chain recombines TRBV10-3 with TRBJ1-2; the match to TRBD1 covers 7 bases. The source of this sequence is a man between 18 and 35 years old in good health. Some clones in this sample may be carry-over from other donors' samples. For the CDR3, the DNA is TGTGCCATCAGCGAGGGACAGAACTATGGCTACACCTTC. Translating gives CAISEGQNYGYTF.